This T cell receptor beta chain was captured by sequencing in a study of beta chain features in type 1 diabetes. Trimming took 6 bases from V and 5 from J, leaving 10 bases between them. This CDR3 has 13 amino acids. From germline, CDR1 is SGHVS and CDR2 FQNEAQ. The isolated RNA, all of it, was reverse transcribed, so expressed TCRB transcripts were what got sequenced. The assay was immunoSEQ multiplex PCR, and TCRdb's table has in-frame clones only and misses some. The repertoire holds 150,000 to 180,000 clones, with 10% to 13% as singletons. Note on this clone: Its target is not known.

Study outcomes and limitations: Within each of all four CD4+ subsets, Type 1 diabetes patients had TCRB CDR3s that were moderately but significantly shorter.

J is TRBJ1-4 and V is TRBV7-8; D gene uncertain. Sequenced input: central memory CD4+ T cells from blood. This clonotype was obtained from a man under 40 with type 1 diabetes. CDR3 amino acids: CASSVYVNEKLFF. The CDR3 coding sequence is TGTGCCAGCAGTGTGTATGTAAATGAAAAACTGTTTTTT.